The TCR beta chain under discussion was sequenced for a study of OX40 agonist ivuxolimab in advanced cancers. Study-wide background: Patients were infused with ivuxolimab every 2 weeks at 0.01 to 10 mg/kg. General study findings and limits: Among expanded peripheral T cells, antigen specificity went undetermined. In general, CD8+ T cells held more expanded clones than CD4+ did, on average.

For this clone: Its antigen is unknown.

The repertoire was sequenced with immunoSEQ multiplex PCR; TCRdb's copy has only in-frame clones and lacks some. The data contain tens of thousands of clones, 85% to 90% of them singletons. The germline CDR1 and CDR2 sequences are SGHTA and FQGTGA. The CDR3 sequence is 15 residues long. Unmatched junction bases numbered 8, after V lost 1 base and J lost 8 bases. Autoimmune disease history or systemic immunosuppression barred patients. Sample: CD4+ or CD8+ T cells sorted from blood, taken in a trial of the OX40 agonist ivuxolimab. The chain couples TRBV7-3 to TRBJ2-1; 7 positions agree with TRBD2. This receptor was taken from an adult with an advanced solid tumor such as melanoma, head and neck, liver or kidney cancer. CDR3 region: CASSLSGGSTYEQFF. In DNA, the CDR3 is TGTGCCAGCAGCTTAAGTGGCGGGAGTACCTATGAGCAGTTCTTC.